This TCR beta chain is from a study of PD-L1 blockade in urothelial cancer. Study-level information: Males with bladder-origin urothelial cancer constituted about 85% of the 29 patients.

Time point noted: pretreatment peripheral blood. Patients had urothelial carcinoma that was locally advanced or metastatic. Repertoires were generated with immunoSEQ multiplex PCR, while TCRdb's copy carries only in-frame clones and drops some. The data contain 100,000 to 150,000 clones, less than 85% of them singletons. The clonotype originates from a man aged 45 to 65 with urothelial cancer. The specimen comprised PBMCs, sampled around atezolizumab (anti-PD-L1) treatment.

The CDR3 DNA reads TGCGCCAGCAGCCAGGGTCAGGGGCCCCTTGGTGAAAAACTGTTTTTT. Translating gives CASSQGQGPLGEKLFF. This chain uses TRBV4-1 with TRBJ1-4; tentatively, D is TRBD1 (6 bases). Germline V CDR1 and CDR2: MGHRA, YSYEKL. V lost 3 bases and J lost 7, with 18 bases in between. The length of the CDR3 is 16 residues.